This T cell receptor beta chain stems from a study of neurological immune-mediated disorders. CDR3 length equals 14 residues. V shed 5 bases, J shed 4 bases, and the junction held 6 bases outside the gene matches. Germline V gene sequence: CDR1 SGHTA, CDR2 FQGNSA. This clonotype was counted many times. TCRdb re-analysed the 5' RACE reads in MiXCR, keeping a single row per CDR3 protein. The table shows more than 20,000 distinct CDR3 sequences, with less than 2.5% occurring only once. Sequencing was done on a sample of PBMCs. The rearrangement uses TRBV7-2 and TRBJ2-3; 7 positions match TRBD2. This TCR derives from a woman in her forties or fifties with multiple sclerosis. As DNA, the CDR3 is TGTGCCAGCAGCGCAGGACTAGGGGCAGATACGCAGTATTTT. It is translated as CASSAGLGADTQYF.